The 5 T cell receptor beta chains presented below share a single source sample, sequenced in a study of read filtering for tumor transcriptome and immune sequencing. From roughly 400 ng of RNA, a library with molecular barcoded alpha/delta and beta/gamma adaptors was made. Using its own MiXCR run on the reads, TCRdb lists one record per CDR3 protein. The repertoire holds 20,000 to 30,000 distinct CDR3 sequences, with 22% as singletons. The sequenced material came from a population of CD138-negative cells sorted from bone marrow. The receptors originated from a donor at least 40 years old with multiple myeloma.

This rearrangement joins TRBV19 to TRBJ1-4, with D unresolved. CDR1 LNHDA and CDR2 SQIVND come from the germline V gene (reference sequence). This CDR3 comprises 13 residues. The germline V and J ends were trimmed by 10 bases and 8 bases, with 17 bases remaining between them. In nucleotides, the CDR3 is TGTGCCACCAGTCGAGGCATTCGAGAAAAACTGTTTTTT. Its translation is CATSRGIREKLFF.

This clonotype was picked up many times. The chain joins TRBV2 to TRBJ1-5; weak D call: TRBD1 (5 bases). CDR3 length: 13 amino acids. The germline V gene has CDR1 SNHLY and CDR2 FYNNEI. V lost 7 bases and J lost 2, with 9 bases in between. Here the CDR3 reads CASKGQGNQPQHF. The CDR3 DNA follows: TGTGCCAGCAAGGGGCAGGGCAATCAGCCCCAGCATTTT.

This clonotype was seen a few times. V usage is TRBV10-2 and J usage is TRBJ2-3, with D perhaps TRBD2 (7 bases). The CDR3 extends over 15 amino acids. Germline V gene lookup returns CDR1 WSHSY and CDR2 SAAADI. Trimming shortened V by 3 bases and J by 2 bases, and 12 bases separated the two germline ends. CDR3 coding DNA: TGCGCCAGCAGTGAAGGGGGGGGCCTCACAGATACGCAGTATTTT. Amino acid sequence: CASSEGGGLTDTQYF.

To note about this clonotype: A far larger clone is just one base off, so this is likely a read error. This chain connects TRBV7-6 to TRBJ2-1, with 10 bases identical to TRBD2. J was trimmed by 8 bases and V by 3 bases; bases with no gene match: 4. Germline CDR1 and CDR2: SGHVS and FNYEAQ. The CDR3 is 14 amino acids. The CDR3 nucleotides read TGTGCCAGCAGCTTTAGCGGGGGGAACGATGAGCAGTTCTTC. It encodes CASSFSGGNDEQFF.

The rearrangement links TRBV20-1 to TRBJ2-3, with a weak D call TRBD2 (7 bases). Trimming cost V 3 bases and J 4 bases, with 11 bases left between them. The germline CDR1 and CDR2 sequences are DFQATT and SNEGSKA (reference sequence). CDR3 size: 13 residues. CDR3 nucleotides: TGCAGTGCTAGGGGGGGGCAGGCAGATACGCAGTATTTT. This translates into CSARGGQADTQYF.